This T cell receptor (beta chain) came from a study of tumor and adjacent non-tumor tissue in lung cancer. This clonotype was detected only a few times. A modified ARM-PCR protocol with three rounds of nested PCR amplified TCRbeta. TCRdb independently ran MiXCR on the multiplex PCR reads; one entry per CDR3 protein. The data contain 60,000 to 80,000 distinct CDR3 sequences, 65% to 75% of them singletons. RNA was extracted from bulk tissue without any cell sorting. The normal lung tissue was taken more than 3 cm from the tumor edge. The length of the CDR3 is 14 residues. Trimming took 8 bases from V and 1 from J; bases not matched to a gene: 6. The germline gives CDR1 LNHDA, CDR2 SQIVND (reference sequence).

The TCR sequence derives from a woman between 50 and 59 years old with non-small cell lung cancer. The sequencing sample was made of distant non-tumor lung tissue. The V call is TRBV19, the J call TRBJ1-1, with 8 bases identical to TRBD1. The CDR3: CASEAGGPNTEAFF. The CDR3 region has the DNA TGTGCCAGTGAGGCAGGGGGCCCGAACACTGAAGCTTTCTTT.